This T cell receptor beta chain was found in a study of blood T cell repertoires in COVID-19. V lost 2 bases and J 4 bases, leaving 3 bases between the germline ends. This CDR3 has 12 amino acids. The study recruited people aged about 18 to 95 years across roughly 23 US areas. Categorization into cohorts depended on clinical history that participants reported. Under the authors' procedure: Nucleated cell number was recorded as an estimate derived from reference gene primer amplification. TCRdb's copy holds only in-frame clones and misses some; the assay was immunoSEQ multiplex PCR. Clonal size and the V and J genes are those of that table, whereas D and trimming came from the DNA. The profile shows 150,000 to 200,000 clones, more than 75% of them singletons.

The chain employs TRBV12-3 or TRBV12-4 and TRBJ1-3; the D is unclear. Sequenced sample: PBMCs or T cells enriched from blood (not recorded which). The receptor was isolated from a woman aged 45-65 years with acute COVID-19. CDR3 nucleotides: TGTGCCAGCAGTTTACCGGGAAACACCATATATTTT. Translated, it gives CASSLPGNTIYF.